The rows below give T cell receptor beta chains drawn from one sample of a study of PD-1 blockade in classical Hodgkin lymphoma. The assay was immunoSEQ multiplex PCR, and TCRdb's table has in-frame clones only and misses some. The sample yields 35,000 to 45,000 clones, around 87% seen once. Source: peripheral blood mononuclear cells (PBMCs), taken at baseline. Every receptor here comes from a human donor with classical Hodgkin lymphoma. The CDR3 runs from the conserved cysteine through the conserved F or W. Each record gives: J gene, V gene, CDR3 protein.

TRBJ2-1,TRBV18,CASSVDQSSYNEQFF
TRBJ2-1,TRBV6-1,CASSEGRGSYNEQFF
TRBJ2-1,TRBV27,CASSRQSSYNEQFF
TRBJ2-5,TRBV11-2,CASSFIQETQYF
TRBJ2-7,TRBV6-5,CASSSYRGSTYEQYF
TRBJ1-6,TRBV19,CASRLGGAESSPLHF
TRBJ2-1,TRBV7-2,CASSSAGTYNEQFF
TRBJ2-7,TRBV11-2,CASSLDRGRDQYF
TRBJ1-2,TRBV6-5,CASSYSPEHGYTF
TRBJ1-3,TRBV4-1,CASSQAYRGGGNTIYF
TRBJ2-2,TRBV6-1,CASVGGAGTGELFF
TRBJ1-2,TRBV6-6,CASSRGFGYTF
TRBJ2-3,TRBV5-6,CASSLGGFSTDTQYF
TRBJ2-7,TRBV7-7,CASSLGTGSSYEQYF
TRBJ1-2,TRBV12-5,CASGSPGAGYYGYTF
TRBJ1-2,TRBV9,CASSVVGGGYTF
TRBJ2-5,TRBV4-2,CASSQEWDGIQETQYF
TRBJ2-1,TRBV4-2,CASSWFGLAGVEQFF
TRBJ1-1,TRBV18,CASSPVRVNTEAFF
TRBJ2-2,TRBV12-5,CASGLVQLLTNRDRVTGELFF
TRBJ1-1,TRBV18,CASSPRKVNTEAFF
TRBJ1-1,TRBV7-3,CASSLRAGDTNTEAFF
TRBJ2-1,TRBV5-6,CASSLGQRDEQFF
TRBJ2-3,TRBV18,CASSRPLAGGPSTDTQYF
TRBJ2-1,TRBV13,CASSPSGDKPPDEQFF
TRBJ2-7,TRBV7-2,CASSLTGTGISYEQYF
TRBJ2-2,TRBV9,CASSVQDTGELFF
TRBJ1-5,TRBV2,CASSEGRTRGQPQHF
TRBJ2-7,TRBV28,CASTLGLYGYEQYF
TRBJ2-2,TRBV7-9,CASSFLQGENTGELFF
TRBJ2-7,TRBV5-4,CASSLSRGTFYEQYF
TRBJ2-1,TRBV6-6,CASSRQGAGEQFF
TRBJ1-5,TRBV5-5,CASSLQASQPQHF
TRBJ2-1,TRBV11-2,CASSSSAVHSYNEQFF
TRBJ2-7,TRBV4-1,CASSHVRDRGDEQYF
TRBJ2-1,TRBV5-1,CASSLEPASGYNEQFF
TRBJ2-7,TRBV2,CASSEDGRNQGDEQYF
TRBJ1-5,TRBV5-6,CASSPRTGDPHQPQHF
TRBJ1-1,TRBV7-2,CAVTSGQRGTEAFF
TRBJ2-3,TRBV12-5,CASAPGRGTDTQYF
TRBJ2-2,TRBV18,CASSPAGTPTTGELFF
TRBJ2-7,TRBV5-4,CASSLVGAPGEQYF
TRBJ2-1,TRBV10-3,CAISEFQGARDEQFF
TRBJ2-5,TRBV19,CASSHPGGGQETQYF
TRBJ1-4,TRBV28,CASRVLPATNEKLFF